This T cell receptor beta chain was retrieved from a study of cytomegalovirus exposure and HLA in healthy donors. General study points: With later analysis, a missense DCLRE1C variant became linked to TCR beta V- and J-gene trimming.

Germline CDR1 and CDR2: SGHTA and FQGNSA. The CDR3 consists of 17 residues. Unmatched junction bases numbered 10, after V lost 6 bases and J lost 2 bases. This clone was found a few times. Its antigen is undetermined. The primer mix had 60 Vbeta and 13 Jbeta primers. Some clones are missing from TCRdb's copy, which holds only in-frame ones; the method was immunoSEQ multiplex PCR. The table records approximately 190,000 clones, 75% to 90% of them present only once. Sequencing used PBMCs. The chain combines TRBV7-2 with TRBJ2-2; 9 nucleotides agree with TRBD2. The source of this sequence is a woman aged 50 to 60 in good health and CMV-seropositive. The DNA of the CDR3 is TGTGCCAGCAGTAGCCGAAGCGGGGGGCTTAACACCGGGGAGCTGTTTTTT. Protein sequence: CASSSRSGGLNTGELFF.